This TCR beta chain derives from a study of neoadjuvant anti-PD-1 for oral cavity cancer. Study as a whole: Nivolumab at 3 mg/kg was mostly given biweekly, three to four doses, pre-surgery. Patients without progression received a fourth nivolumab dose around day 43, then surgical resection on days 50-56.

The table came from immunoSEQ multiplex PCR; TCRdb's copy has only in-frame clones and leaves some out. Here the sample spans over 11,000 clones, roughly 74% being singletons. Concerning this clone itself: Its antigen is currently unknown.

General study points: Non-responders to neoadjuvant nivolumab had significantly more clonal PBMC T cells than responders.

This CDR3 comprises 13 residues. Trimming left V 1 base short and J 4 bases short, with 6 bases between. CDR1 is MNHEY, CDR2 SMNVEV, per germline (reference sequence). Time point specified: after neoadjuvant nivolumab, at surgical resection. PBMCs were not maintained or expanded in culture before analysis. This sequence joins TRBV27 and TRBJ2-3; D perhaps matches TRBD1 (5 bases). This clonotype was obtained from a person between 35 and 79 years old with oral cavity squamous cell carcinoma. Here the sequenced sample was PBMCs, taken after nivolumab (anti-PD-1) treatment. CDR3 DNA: TGTGCCAGCAGTTTATGGGGCCCAGATACGCAGTATTTT. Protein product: CASSLWGPDTQYF.